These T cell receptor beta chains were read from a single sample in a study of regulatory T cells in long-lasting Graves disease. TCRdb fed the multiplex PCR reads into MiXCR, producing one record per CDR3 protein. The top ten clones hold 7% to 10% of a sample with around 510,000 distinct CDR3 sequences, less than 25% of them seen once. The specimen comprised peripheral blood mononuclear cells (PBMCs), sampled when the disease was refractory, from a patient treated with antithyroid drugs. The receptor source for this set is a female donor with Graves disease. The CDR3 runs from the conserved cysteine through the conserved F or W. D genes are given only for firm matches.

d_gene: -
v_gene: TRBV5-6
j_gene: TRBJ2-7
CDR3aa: CASSTSGEQYF

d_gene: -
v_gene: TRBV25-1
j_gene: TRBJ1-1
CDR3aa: CASSGTGISNAFF

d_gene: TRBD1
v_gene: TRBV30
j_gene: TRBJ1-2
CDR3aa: CAWSQGARGREPNYGYTF

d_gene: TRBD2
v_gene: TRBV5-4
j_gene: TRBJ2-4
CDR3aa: CASSLSGGTAKNIQYF

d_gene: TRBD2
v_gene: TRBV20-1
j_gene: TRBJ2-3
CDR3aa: CSAHETSGSFTDTQYF

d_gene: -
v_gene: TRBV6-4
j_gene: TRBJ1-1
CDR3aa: CASSEHENTEAFF

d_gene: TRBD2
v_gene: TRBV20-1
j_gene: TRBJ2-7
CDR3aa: CSARDVPAGVTYEQYF

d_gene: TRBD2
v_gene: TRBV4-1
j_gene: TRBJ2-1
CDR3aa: CASSWREVNHNEQFF

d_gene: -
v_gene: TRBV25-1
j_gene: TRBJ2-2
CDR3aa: CASSRMEGGTGELFF

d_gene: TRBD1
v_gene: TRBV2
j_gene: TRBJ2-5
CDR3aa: CASEEGGGETQYF

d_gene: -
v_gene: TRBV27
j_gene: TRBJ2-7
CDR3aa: CASSSPSAGRYEQYF

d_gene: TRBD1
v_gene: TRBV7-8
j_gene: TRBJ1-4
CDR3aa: CASSPDRVNEKLFF

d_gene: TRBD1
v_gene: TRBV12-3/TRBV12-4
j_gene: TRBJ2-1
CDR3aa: CASSRDRRGLEQFF

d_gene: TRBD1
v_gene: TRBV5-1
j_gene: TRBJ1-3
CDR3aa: CASSPIQGGSGNTIYF

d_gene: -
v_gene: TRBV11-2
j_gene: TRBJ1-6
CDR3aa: CASSLGWGSPLHF

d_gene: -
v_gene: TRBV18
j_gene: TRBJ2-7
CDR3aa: CASSPPQTYEQYF

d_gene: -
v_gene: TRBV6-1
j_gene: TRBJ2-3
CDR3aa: CASSLVDQDTQYF

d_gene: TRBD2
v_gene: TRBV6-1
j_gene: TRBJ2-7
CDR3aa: CASSEEASGSGYEQYF

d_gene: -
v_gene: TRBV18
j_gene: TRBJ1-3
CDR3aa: CASSPLRTDSGNTIYF

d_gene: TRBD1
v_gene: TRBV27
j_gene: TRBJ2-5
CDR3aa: CASSALGRGHETQYF

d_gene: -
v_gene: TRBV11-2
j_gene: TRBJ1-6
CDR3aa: CASSLEVNSPLHF

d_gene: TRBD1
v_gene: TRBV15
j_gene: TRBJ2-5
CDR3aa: CATSSPGGGETQYF

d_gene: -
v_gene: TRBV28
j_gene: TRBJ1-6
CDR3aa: CASSSRRGGNNSPLHF

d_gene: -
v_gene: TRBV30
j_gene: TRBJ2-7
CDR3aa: CAWSGLNTYEQYF

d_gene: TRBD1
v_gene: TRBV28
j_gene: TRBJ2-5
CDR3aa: CASRSGTGDQITYQETQYF

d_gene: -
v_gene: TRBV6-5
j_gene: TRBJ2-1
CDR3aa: CASSSTRESHGNEQFF

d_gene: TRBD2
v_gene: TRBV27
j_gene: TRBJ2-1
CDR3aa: CASTRGGLAGGPYNEQFF

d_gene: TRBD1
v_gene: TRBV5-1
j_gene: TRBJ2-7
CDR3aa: CASSSTGQPTYEQYF

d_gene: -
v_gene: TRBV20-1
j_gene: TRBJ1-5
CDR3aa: CSARRVDNQPQHF

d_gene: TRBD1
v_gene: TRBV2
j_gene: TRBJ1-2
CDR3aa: CASSEALGTGGSGYTF

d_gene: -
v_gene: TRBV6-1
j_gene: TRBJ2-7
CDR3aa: CASSRLLSTMQYF

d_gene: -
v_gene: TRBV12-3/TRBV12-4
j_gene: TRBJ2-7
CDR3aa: CASGPDSIYEQYF

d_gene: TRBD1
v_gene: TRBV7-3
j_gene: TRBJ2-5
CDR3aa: CASSLNSQGGGQETQYF

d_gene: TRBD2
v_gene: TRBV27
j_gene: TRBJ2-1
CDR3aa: CASSLKGLAGAYNEQFF

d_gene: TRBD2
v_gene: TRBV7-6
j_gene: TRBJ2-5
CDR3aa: CASSLATSGVGETQYF

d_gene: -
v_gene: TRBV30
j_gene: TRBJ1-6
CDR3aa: CAWSVAAANSPLHF

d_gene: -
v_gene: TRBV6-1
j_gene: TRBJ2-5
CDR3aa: CASRATRDTQETQYF

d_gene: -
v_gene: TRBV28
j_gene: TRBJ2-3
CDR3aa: CASNGVPGRKSTDTQYF

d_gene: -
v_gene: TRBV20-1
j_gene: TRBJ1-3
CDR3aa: CSARDEQRSGNTIYF

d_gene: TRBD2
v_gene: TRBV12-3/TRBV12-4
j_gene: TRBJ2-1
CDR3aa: CASSRTSGSSYNEQFF

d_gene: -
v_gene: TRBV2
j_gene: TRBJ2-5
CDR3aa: CASSGQIGTQYF